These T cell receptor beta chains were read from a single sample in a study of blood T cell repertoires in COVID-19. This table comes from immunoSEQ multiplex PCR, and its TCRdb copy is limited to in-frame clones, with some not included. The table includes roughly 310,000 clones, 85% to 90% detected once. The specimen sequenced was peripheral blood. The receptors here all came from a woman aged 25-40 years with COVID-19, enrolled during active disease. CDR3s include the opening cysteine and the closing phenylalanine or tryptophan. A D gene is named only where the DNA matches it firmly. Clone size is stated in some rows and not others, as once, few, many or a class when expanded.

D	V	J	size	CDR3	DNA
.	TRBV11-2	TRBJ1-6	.	CASSLGQNNSPLHF	TGTGCCAGCAGCTTAGGACAGAATAATTCACCCCTCCACTTT
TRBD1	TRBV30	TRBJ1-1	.	CAWTLGQSTEAFF	TGTGCCTGGACATTGGGACAGAGCACTGAAGCTTTCTTT
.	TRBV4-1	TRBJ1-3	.	CASSQEGGQVSGNTIYF	TGCGCCAGCAGCCAAGAGGGGGGGCAAGTCTCTGGAAACACCATATATTTT
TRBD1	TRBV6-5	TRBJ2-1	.	CASSPPGGNEQFF	TGTGCCAGCAGTCCCCCAGGGGGCAATGAGCAGTTCTTC
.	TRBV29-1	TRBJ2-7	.	CSVRRLPGGEQYF	TGCAGCGTTCGACGACTCCCAGGGGGGGAGCAGTACTTC
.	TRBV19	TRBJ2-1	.	CASSTYFLAESSYNEQFF	TGTGCCAGTAGTACATATTTTTTAGCGGAGAGCTCCTACAATGAGCAGTTCTTC
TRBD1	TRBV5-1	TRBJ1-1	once	CASSLVEGAVTEAFF	TGCGCCAGCAGCTTGGTGGAGGGGGCCGTCACTGAAGCTTTCTTT
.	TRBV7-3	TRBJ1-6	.	CASSLQGFNSPLHF	TGTGCCAGCAGCTTACAGGGGTTCAATTCACCCCTCCACTTT
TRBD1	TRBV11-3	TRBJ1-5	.	CASSFSGGDGNQPQHF	TGTGCCAGCAGCTTTTCAGGGGGAGATGGCAATCAGCCCCAGCATTTT
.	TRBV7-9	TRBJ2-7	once	CASSFKGAGYEQYF	TGTGCCAGCAGCTTTAAGGGGGCGGGATACGAGCAGTACTTC
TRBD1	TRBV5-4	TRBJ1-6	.	CASSPTGTDLHF	TGTGCCAGCAGCCCCACCGGGACAGATCTCCACTTT
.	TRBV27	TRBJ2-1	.	CASSLSDSNEQFF	TGTGCCAGCAGTTTATCTGACAGCAATGAGCAGTTCTTC
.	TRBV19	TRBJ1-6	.	CASSMGSRELSYNSPLHF	TGTGCCAGTAGTATGGGCAGCCGGGAACTCTCCTATAATTCACCCCTCCACTTT
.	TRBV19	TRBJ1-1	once	CASSIGWESEAFF	TGTGCCAGTAGTATCGGGTGGGAGAGTGAAGCTTTCTTT
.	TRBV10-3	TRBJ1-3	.	CAISELAGYGNTIYF	TGTGCCATCAGTGAGTTGGCAGGGTATGGAAACACCATATATTTT
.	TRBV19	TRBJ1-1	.	CASRRTTDTRDTEAFF	TGTGCCAGTAGAAGAACGACAGATACAAGGGACACTGAAGCTTTCTTT
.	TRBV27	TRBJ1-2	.	CASRLRDSYGYTF	TGTGCCAGCAGGCTCCGGGATTCCTATGGCTACACCTTC
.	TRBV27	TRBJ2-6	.	CASSLYGQSSSGANVLTF	TGTGCCAGCAGTTTATACGGACAGTCCAGCTCTGGGGCCAACGTCCTGACTTTC
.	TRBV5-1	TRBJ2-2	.	CASRLRSPGELFF	TGCGCCAGCAGGCTACGGAGTCCCGGGGAGCTGTTTTTT